Each of the 19 T cell receptor beta chains below was sequenced from the same sample in a study of blood T cell repertoires in COVID-19. Generated by immunoSEQ multiplex PCR, the TCRdb table keeps only in-frame clones and is missing some. The sample comprises tens of thousands of clones, 75% to 90% of which are singletons, and about 17% rests with the top ten. Sequenced sample: peripheral blood. These receptors came from an elderly woman with acute or convalescent COVID-19.

V gene TRBV27 combines with J gene TRBJ1-5, with 10 bases that match TRBD1. Germline trimming cut 6 bases from V and 3 bases from J; bases unmatched to any gene: 5. The germline CDR1 and CDR2 sequences are MNHEY and SMNVEV (reference sequence). This CDR3 contains 15 residues. The CDR3 loop is CASREGTGANQPQHF. In nucleotides, the CDR3 is TGTGCCAGCAGGGAAGGGACAGGGGCCAATCAGCCCCAGCATTTT.

The CDR3 DNA sequence: TGTGCCAGAAGCGCCAGGGTTTCGGGCACTGAAGCTTTCTTT. It codes for CARSARVSGTEAFF. This chain joins TRBV5-3 and TRBJ1-1; a possible D gene is TRBD1 (5 bases). TRBV5-3 has ORF status, its function being uncertain. V shed 4 bases and J shed 4 bases, with 14 bases lying between them. There are 14 residues in the CDR3.

J is TRBJ1-5 and V is TRBV7-2; possible D gene TRBD1, 5 bases. Germline V gene lookup returns CDR1 SGHTA and CDR2 FQGNSA. This CDR3 has 16 amino acids. Trimming left V 1 base short and J 1 base short, with 11 bases between. The CDR3: CASSLDGGGSNQPQHF. The CDR3 DNA is TGTGCCAGCAGCTTAGACGGCGGGGGGAGCAATCAGCCCCAGCATTTT.

This rearrangement joins TRBV3-1 (or the pseudogene TRBV3-2) to TRBJ2-7, with D hard to call. This CDR3 region has 12 residues. Germline values: CDR1 LGHDT, CDR2 YNNKEL (reference sequence). V dropped 2 bases and J dropped 6 bases, with 8 bases sitting between them. CDR3 nucleotides: TGTGCCAGCAGCCAATCCGCCGGCGAGCAGTACTTC. Residues: CASSQSAGEQYF.

The CDR3 coding sequence is TGTGCCAGCACCCCCCCCTCCTCGAACACTGAAGCTTTCTTT. This codes for CASTPPSSNTEAFF. This rearrangement joins TRBV6-6 to TRBJ1-1; the D is unclear. This CDR3 region has 14 residues. Germline CDR1 MNHNY, CDR2 SVGAGI (reference sequence). The germline V and J ends were trimmed by 7 bases and 1 base, with 13 bases remaining between them.

This rearrangement joins TRBV28 to TRBJ2-7, with 8 bases matching TRBD2. V was pared by 11 bases and J by 6 bases, with 18 bases of the junction left unmatched. CDR1 is MDHEN and CDR2 is SYDVKM in the germline V gene. This CDR3 comprises 15 residues. The CDR3 DNA is TGTGCCTCAAGATTACCTCGCGGGGGGCTCGGCGAGCAGTACTTC. Translated: CASRLPRGGLGEQYF.

The chain carries TRBV3-1 (or the pseudogene TRBV3-2) and TRBJ2-1; TRBD2 is a possible D gene (7 bases). Between the trimmed V and J ends, which lost 6 bases and 10 bases, there was a span of 25 bases. This CDR3 region has 16 residues. Germline-derived CDR1 and CDR2 are LGHDT and YNNKEL (reference sequence). In DNA, the CDR3 is TGTGCCAGCAGTTCTCGACGGGGGGCCCCATCCGGCGAGCAGTTCTTC. It encodes CASSSRRGAPSGEQFF.

The chain employs TRBV4-2 and TRBJ2-5; 11 positions match TRBD2. The trim removed 2 bases at V and 5 bases at J, leaving 10 bases unmatched. CDR1 is LGHNA, CDR2 YNFKEQ, per germline. The CDR3 covers 17 residues. The CDR3 region is CASSQTSGGAVVETQYF. The CDR3 DNA follows: TGTGCCAGCAGCCAAACTAGCGGGGGAGCGGTCGTGGAGACCCAGTACTTC.

The CDR3 region is CASSQRQGTGNTIYF. As DNA, the CDR3 is TGCGCCAGCAGCCAACGACAGGGTACTGGAAACACCATATATTTT. V gene TRBV4-1 combines with J gene TRBJ1-3, with TRBD1 matching over 7 bases. This CDR3 comprises 15 residues. CDR1 and CDR2 from the germline V gene are MGHRA and YSYEKL. V was pared by 2 bases and J by 2 bases, with 3 bases of the junction left unmatched.

The rearrangement links TRBV9 to TRBJ2-7; no clear D gene. V lost 2 bases and J lost 2, with 14 bases in between. CDR3 length: 15 amino acids. CDR1 and CDR2 from the germline V gene are SGDLS and YYNGEE. Here the CDR3 reads CASSVRYPVTYEQYF. For the CDR3, the DNA is TGTGCCAGCAGCGTCAGGTACCCAGTTACCTACGAGCAGTACTTC.

This clone came up once. This chain uses TRBV7-9 with TRBJ2-5; the D is unclear. From germline, CDR1 is SEHNR and CDR2 FQNEAQ (reference sequence). The V end lost 1 base, the J end lost 9 bases, and 9 bases lay between the germline ends. The CDR3 has 12 residues. The CDR3 bases are TGTGCCAGCAGCTTAGAACAGTCGGCCCAGTACTTC. Translating gives CASSLEQSAQYF.

The V gene is TRBV2, the J gene TRBJ2-2; possible D gene TRBD2, 5 bases. The CDR3 runs to 14 residues. V gave up 4 bases and J gave up 7 bases, with 13 bases separating them. Germline CDR1 is SNHLY and CDR2 is FYNNEI. The CDR3 DNA is TGTGCCAGCAGTGTTAAAGGGAGCGGCGGGGAGCTGTTTTTT. Translation gives CASSVKGSGGELFF.

The DNA for the CDR3 is TGTGCCACTACTAGTGACGCCAAAAACATTCAGTACTTC. Translated: CATTSDAKNIQYF. This chain links TRBV10-3 with TRBJ2-4, with TRBD2 as a possible D gene (5 bases). There are 13 residues in the CDR3. CDR1 is ENHRY, CDR2 SYGVKD, per germline. V dropped 10 bases and J dropped 1 base, with 11 bases sitting between them.

The chain joins TRBV10-3 to TRBJ1-6; no reliable D call. Germline CDR1 reads ENHRY; CDR2 reads SYGVKD. The CDR3 is 16 amino acids. V was cut by 11 bases and J by 14 bases, with 31 bases left in between. This chain's CDR3 is CAHSIGYQWGSEALHF. In nucleotides, the CDR3 is TGTGCCCATTCAATTGGTTACCAGTGGGGTTCGGAGGCCCTCCACTTT.

The rearrangement links TRBV4-1 to TRBJ1-1; possibly TRBD1 for D (6 bases). Germline V gene sequence: CDR1 MGHRA, CDR2 YSYEKL. This CDR3 has 13 residues. Trimming stripped 0 bases from V and 4 bases from J, with 6 bases between. The CDR3 here is CASSQDRGTEAFF. The CDR3 bases are TGCGCCAGCAGCCAAGACAGGGGCACTGAAGCTTTCTTT.

The chain recombines TRBV18 with TRBJ2-5; D remains ambiguous. V lost 2 bases to trimming and J lost 5 bases, with 12 bases between them. Germline CDR1 reads KGHSH; CDR2 reads LQKENI. The CDR3 length is 14 residues. CDR3 amino acids: CASSPAVDGETQYF. In nucleotides, the CDR3 is TGTGCCAGCTCACCAGCGGTAGATGGTGAGACCCAGTACTTC.

The chain uses TRBV18 and TRBJ2-1; D possibly corresponds to TRBD2 (7 bases). This CDR3 is built from 14 residues. V gave up 6 bases and J gave up 10 bases, with 19 bases separating them. The germline V gene encodes CDR1 KGHSH and CDR2 LQKENI. CDR3 sequence (DNA): TGTGCCAGCTCCTCCACCGGGGGGCCCGGGGAGCAGTTCTTC. It translates to CASSSTGGPGEQFF.

The genes are TRBV5-6 and TRBJ1-5; tentative D call: TRBD1 (6 bases). This CDR3 comprises 14 residues. Germline CDR1 SGHDT, CDR2 YYEEEE. Trimming left V 2 bases short and J 3 bases short, with 9 bases between. CDR3 bases: TGTGCCAGCAGCTTAGGACAGTTCAATCAGCCCCAGCATTTT. Translation: CASSLGQFNQPQHF.

This sequence joins TRBV2 and TRBJ1-3; D ambiguous. The CDR3 spans 14 residues. The germline V gene encodes CDR1 SNHLY and CDR2 FYNNEI. V was clipped by 8 bases and J by 2 bases, with 13 bases between them. CDR3 DNA: TGTGCCAGCGGAGGAAGGGTTCCTGGAAACACCATATATTTT. It specifies CASGGRVPGNTIYF.